The present entry profiles one TCR beta chain with its context. The antigen is undetermined. These data originate in a study of a mutant IDH1 vaccine in newly diagnosed glioma. Study details: With temozolomide cycles, or 4-6 weeks after radiotherapy alone, vaccination was started. General study points: There seemed to be no relation between pseudoprogression and changes in top peripheral T cell clonotypes. There were vaccine-induced immune responses in around 94% of the patients.

The sample's time point: week 23, last vaccination. Topical imiquimod was applied with each vaccine dose, which held 300 ug of mutant IDH1 20-mer peptide. Data came from immunoSEQ multiplex PCR; TCRdb stores just in-frame clones and leaves some out. The table has around 78,000 clones, 85% seen once. The CDR3 extends over 15 amino acids. From germline, CDR1 is SGHRS and CDR2 YFSETQ. Trimming took off 1 base at V and 6 bases at J, with 11 bases between the two ends. The rearrangement uses TRBV5-1 and TRBJ1-6; D is perhaps TRBD1 (5 bases). This receptor was taken from a man aged 25-45 years with glioma. Some clones in this sample may be carry-over from other donors' samples. The sample consisted of PBMCs, taken from a glioma patient whose treatment included an IDH1 peptide vaccine. CDR3 sequence reads: CASSLRQSPNSPLHF. The CDR3 DNA reads TGCGCCAGCAGCTTGCGACAGAGCCCTAATTCACCCCTCCACTTT. The full variable domain, with the rest looked up from reference TRBV5-1 and TRBJ1-6, is KAGVTQTPRYLIKTRGQQVTLSCSPISGHRSVSWYQQTPGQGLQFLFEYFSETQRNKGNFPGRFSGRQFSNSRSEMNVSTLELGDSALYLCASSLRQSPNSPLHFGNGTRLTVT.